This TCR beta chain is from a study of blood T cell repertoires in COVID-19. Study background: Whether acute or convalescent, the COVID-19 samples came from the United States, Italy and Spain.

As processed by the authors: Using reference gene primer amplification, nucleated cell counts were estimated. Profiled with immunoSEQ multiplex PCR; TCRdb holds only in-frame clones, not every one. V, J and clone size were drawn from that table, and D and trimming were deduced from the DNA. The sample contains around 140,000 clones, around nine tenths of which appear only once. The CDR3 length is 14 residues. Germline V gives CDR1 SGHNT, CDR2 YYREEE (reference sequence). V lost 3 bases, J lost 7 bases, and 3 bases stayed unmatched. This chain links TRBV5-4 with TRBJ2-2; 10 nucleotides align to TRBD1. The sample taken for sequencing was peripheral blood. The sequence was collected from a woman aged 70-85 years with COVID-19, enrolled during active disease. CDR3 residues: CASSWTGGVGELFF. CDR3 coding DNA: TGTGCCAGCAGCTGGACAGGGGGTGTCGGGGAGCTGTTTTTT.